The clone carrying this T cell receptor (beta chain) was picked up a small number of times. These data belong to a study of response to subunit inactivated influenza vaccine. TCRdb reprocessed the RT-PCR reads with MiXCR, giving one entry per CDR3 protein. The table lists about 610,000 distinct CDR3 sequences, about 15% of them singletons. Per germline, CDR1 SGHRS and CDR2 YFSETQ. The CDR3 is 15 amino acids. V shed 1 base and J shed 1 base, with 11 bases lying between them. The sample consisted of PBMCs from blood, taken approximately 12 days after vaccination. V is TRBV5-1 and J is TRBJ2-5; D uncertain. This clonotype originated in a man aged 45-65 years who received an inactivated influenza vaccine. CDR3: CASSLLGPAQETQYF. In DNA, the CDR3 is TGCGCCAGCAGCTTGTTAGGCCCAGCCCAAGAGACCCAGTACTTC.